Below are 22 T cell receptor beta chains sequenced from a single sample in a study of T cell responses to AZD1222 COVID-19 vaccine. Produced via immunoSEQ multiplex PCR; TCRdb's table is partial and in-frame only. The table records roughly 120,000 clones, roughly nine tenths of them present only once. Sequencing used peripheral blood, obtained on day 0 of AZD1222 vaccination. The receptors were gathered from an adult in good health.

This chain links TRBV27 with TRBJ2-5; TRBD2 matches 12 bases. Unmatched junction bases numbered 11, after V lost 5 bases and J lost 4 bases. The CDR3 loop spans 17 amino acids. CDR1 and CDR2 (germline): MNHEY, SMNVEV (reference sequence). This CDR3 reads CASSPARGLAGAETQYF. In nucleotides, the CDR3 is TGTGCCAGCAGTCCCGCTAGGGGACTAGCGGGTGCAGAGACCCAGTACTTC.

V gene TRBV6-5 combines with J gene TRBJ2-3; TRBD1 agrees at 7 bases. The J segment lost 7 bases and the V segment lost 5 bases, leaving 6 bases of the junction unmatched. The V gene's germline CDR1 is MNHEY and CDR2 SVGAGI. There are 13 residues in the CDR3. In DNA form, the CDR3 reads TGTGCCAGCAGTCTTAGACAGGGACATACGCAGTATTTT. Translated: CASSLRQGHTQYF.

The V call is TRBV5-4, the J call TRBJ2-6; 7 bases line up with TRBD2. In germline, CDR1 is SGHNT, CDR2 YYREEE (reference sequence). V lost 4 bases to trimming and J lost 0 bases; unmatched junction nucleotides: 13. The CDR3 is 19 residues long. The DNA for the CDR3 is TGTGCCAGCAGCCAGAGGGCAGGGAGGGATGACTCTGGGGCCAACGTCCTGACTTTC. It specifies CASSQRAGRDDSGANVLTF. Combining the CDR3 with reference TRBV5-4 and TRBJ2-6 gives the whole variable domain ETGVTQSPTHLIKTRGQQVTLRCSSQSGHNTVSWYQQALGQGPQFIFQYYREEENGRGNFPPRFSGLQFPNYSSELNVNALELDDSALYLCASSQRAGRDDSGANVLTFGAGSRLTVL.

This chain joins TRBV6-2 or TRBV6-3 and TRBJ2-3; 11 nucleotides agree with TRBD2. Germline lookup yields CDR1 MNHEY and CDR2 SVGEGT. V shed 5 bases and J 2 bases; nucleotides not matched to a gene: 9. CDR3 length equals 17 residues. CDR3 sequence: CASSLLRLAGNTDTQYF. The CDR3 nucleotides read TGTGCCAGCAGTCTATTGAGACTAGCGGGAAACACAGATACGCAGTATTTT.

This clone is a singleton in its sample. In nucleotides, the CDR3 is TGTGCCTGGACCCCCTTCAGGGAATCCTATAATTCACCCCTCCACTTT. It is translated as CAWTPFRESYNSPLHF. V and J are TRBV30 and TRBJ1-6; the D gene is possibly TRBD1 (5 bases). Trimming cost V 4 bases and J 1 base, with 14 bases left between them. Germline loops: CDR1 GTSNPN, CDR2 SVGIG (reference sequence). The CDR3 contains 16 residues.

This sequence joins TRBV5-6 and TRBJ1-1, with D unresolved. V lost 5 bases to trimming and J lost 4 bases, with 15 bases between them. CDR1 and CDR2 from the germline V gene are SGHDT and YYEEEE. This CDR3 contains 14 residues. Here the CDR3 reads CASRPTHSPTEAFF. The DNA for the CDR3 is TGTGCCAGCAGACCTACTCACTCCCCCACTGAAGCTTTCTTT.

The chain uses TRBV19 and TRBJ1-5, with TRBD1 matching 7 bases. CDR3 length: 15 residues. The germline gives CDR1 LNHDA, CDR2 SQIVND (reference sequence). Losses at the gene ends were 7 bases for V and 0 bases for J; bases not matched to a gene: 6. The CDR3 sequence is CASNRGYYSNQPQHF. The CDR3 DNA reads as TGTGCCAGTAACAGGGGTTATTATAGCAATCAGCCCCAGCATTTT.

CDR3 region: CASSQELAGYEQFF. The CDR3 DNA is TGCGCCAGCAGCCAAGAGCTAGCGGGATATGAGCAGTTCTTC. The chain is built from TRBV4-1 and TRBJ2-1; TRBD2 matches 9 bases. After removal of 0 bases from V and 8 bases from J, the junction contained 2 bases not matched to a gene. This CDR3 has 14 amino acids. Germline lookup yields CDR1 MGHRA and CDR2 YSYEKL.

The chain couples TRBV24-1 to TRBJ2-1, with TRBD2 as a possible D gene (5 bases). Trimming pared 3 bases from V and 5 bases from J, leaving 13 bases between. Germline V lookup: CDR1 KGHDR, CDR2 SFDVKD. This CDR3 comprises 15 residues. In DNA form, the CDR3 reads TGTGCCACCAGTGATAGTGGCGGGCTAGACAATGAGCAGTTCTTC. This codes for CATSDSGGLDNEQFF.

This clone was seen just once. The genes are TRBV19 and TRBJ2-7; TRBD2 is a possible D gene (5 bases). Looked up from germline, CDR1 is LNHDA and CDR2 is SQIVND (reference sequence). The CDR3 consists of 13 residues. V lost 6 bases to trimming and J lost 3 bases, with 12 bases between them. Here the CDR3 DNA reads TGTGCCAGTAGCGGACGGGATCTCTACGAGCAGTACTTC. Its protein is CASSGRDLYEQYF.

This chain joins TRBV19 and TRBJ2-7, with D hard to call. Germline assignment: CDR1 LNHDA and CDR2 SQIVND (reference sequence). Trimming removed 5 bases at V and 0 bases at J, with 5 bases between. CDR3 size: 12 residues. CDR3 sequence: CASSGDSYEQYF. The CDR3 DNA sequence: TGTGCCAGTAGTGGGGACTCCTACGAGCAGTACTTC.

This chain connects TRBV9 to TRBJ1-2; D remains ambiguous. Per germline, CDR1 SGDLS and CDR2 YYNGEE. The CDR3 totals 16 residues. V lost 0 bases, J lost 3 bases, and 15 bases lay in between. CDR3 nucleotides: TGTGCCAGCAGCGTAGTCGGTGGCCCGCGGGACTATGGCTACACCTTC. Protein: CASSVVGGPRDYGYTF.

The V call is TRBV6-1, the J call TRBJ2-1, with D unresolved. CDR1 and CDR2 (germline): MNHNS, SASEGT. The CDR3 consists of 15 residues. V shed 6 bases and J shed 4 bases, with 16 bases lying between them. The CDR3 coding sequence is TGTGCCAGCAGCTATGGGCAGGCTGGGTACAATGAGCAGTTCTTC. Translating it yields CASSYGQAGYNEQFF.

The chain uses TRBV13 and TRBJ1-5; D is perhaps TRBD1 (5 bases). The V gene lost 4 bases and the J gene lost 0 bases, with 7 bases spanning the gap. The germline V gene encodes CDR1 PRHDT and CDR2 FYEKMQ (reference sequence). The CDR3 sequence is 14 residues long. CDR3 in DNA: TGTGCCAGCAGCTACGGGGCTAGCAATCAGCCCCAGCATTTT. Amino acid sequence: CASSYGASNQPQHF.

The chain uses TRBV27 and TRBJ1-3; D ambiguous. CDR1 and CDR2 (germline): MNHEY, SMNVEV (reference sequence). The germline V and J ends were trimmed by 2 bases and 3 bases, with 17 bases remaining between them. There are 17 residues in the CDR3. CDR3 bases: TGTGCCAGCAGTTTAAGGGCCGGGCCGGGGTTTGGAAACACCATATATTTT. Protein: CASSLRAGPGFGNTIYF.

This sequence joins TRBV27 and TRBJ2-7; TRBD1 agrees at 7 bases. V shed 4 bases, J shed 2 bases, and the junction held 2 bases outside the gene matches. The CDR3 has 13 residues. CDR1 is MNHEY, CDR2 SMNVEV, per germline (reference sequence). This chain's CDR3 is CASSSGQPYEQYF. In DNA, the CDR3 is TGTGCCAGCAGTTCGGGACAGCCCTACGAGCAGTACTTC.

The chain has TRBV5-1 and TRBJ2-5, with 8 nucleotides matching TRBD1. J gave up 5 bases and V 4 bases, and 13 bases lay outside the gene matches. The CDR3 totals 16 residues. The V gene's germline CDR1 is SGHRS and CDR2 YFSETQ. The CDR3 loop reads CASSPMLGTGLETQYF. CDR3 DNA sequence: TGCGCCAGCAGCCCTATGCTGGGGACAGGCCTGGAGACCCAGTACTTC.

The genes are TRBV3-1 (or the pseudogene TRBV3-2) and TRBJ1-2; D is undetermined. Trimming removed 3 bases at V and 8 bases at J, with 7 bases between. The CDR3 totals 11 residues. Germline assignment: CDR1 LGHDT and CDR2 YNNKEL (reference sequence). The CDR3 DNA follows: TGTGCCAGCAGCCACTTCGAGGGCTACACCTTC. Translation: CASSHFEGYTF.

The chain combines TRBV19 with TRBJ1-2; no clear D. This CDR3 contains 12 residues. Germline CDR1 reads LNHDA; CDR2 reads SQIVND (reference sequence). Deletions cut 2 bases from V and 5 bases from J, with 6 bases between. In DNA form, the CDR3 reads TGTGCCAGTAGTATATCCCCGTATGGCTACACCTTC. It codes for CASSISPYGYTF.

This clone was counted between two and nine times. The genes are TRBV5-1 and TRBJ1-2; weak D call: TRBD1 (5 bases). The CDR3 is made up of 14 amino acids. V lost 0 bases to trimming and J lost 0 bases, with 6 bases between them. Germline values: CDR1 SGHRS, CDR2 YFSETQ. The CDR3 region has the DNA TGCGCCAGCAGCTTGGACAGGACTAACTATGGCTACACCTTC. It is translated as CASSLDRTNYGYTF.

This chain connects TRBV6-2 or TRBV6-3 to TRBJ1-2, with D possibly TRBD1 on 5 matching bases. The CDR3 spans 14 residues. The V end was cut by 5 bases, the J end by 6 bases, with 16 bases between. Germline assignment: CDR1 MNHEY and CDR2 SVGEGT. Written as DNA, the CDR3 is TGTGCCAGCAGTCGACAGAGCGTGGTGGATGGCTACACCTTC. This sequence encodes CASSRQSVVDGYTF.

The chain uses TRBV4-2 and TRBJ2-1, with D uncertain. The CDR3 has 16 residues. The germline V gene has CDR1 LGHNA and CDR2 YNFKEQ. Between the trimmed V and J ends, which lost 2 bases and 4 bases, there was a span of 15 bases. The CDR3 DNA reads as TGTGCCAGCAGCCAAAGAGCCTTTGGGGAATACAATGAGCAGTTCTTC. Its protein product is CASSQRAFGEYNEQFF.